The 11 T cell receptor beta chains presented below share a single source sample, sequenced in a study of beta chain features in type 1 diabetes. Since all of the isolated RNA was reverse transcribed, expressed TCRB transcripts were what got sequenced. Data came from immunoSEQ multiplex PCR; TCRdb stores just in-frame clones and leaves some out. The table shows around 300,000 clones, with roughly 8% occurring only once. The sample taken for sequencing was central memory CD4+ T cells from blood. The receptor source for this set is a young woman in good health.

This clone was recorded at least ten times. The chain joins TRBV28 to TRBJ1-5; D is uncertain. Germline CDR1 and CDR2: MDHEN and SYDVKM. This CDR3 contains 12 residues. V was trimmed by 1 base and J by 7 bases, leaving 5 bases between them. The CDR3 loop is CASSLYKQPQHF. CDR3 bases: TGTGCCAGCAGTTTATATAAGCAGCCCCAGCATTTT.

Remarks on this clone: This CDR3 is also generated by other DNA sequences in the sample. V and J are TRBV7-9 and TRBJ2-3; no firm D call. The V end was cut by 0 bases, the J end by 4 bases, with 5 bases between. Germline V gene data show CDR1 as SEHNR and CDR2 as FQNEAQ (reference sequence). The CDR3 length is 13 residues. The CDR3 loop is CASSLAGSDTQYF. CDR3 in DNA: TGTGCCAGCAGCTTAGCGGGATCAGATACGCAGTATTTT.

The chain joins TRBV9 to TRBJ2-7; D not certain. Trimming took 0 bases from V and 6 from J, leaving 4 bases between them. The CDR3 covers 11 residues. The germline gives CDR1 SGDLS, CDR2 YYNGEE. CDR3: CASSVVLEQYF. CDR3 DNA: TGTGCCAGCAGCGTAGTTCTCGAGCAGTACTTC.

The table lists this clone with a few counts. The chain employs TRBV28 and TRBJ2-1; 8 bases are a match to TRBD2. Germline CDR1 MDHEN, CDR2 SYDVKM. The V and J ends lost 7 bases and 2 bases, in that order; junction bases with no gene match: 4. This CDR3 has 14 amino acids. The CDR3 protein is CASTTGGPYNEQFF. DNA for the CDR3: TGTGCCAGCACGACGGGGGGGCCCTACAATGAGCAGTTCTTC.

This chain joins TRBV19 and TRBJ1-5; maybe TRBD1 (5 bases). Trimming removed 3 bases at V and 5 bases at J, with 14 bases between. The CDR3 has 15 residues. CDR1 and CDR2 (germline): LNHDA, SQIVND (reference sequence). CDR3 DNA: TGTGCCAGTAGTATTCCAGGGCGAATCGATCAGCCCCAGCATTTT. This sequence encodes CASSIPGRIDQPQHF. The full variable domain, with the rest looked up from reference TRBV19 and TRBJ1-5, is DGGITQSPKYLFRKEGQNVTLSCEQNLNHDAMYWYRQDPGQGLRLIYYSQIVNDFQKGDIAEGYSVSREKKESFPLTVTSAQKNPTAFYLCASSIPGRIDQPQHFGDGTRLSIL.

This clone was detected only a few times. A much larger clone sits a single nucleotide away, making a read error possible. CDR3: CASSLSSSYNEQFF. The CDR3 DNA reads TGTGCCAGCAGCTTATCGAGCTCCTACAATGAGCAGTTCTTC. V is TRBV11-3 and J is TRBJ2-1, with D unresolved. The length of the CDR3 is 14 residues. The germline V gene encodes CDR1 SGHNT and CDR2 YENEEA. V was cut by 2 bases and J by 0 bases, with 5 bases left in between.

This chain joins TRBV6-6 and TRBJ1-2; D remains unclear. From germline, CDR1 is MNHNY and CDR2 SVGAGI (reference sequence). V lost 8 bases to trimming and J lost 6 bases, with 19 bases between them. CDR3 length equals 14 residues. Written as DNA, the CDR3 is TGTGCCAGCTCCCCCACCGGGTCCACGCATGGCTACACCTTC. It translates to CASSPTGSTHGYTF.

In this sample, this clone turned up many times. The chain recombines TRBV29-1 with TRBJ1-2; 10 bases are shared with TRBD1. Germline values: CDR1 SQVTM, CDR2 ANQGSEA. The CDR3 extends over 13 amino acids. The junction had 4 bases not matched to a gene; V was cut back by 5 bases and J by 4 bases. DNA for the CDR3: TGCAGCGTTTCGGGACAGGGGTCCTATGGCTACACCTTC. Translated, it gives CSVSGQGSYGYTF.

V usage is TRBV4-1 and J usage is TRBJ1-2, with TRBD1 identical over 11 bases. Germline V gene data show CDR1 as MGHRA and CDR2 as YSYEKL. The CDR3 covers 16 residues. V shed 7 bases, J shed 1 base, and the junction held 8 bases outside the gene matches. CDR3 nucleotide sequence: TGCGCCAGCAAAAGGACAGGGGGCGAGAGTAACTATGGCTACACCTTC. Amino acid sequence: CASKRTGGESNYGYTF.

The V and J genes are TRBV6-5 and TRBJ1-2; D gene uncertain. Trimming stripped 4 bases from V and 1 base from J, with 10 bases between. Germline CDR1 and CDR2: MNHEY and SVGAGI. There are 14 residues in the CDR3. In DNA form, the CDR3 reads TGTGCCAGCAGTTTGGCCAGCAATAACTATGGCTACACCTTC. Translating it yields CASSLASNNYGYTF.

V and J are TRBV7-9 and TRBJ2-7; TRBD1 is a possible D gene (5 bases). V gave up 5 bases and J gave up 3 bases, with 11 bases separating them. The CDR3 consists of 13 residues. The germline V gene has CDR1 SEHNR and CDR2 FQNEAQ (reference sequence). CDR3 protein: CASSTRQGYEQYV. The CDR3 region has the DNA TGTGCCAGCAGCACCCGGCAGGGCTACGAGCAGTACGTC.